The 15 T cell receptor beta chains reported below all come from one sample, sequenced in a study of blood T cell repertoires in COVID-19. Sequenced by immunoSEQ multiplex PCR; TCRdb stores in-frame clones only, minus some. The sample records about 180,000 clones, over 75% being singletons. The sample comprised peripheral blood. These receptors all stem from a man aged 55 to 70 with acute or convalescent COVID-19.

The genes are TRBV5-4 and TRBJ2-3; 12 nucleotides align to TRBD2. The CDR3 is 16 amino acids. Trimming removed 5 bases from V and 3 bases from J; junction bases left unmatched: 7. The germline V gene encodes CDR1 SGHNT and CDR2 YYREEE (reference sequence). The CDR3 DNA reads TGTGCCAGCAGTCTACGTCTAGCGGGAGGGACAGATACGCAGTATTTT. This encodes CASSLRLAGGTDTQYF.

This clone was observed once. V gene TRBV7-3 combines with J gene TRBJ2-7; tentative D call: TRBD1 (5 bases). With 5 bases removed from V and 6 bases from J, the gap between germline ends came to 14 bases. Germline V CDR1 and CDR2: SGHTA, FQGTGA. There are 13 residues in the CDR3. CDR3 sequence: CASSAYGAGEQYF. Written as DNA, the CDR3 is TGTGCCAGCAGCGCCTATGGGGCAGGCGAGCAGTACTTC.

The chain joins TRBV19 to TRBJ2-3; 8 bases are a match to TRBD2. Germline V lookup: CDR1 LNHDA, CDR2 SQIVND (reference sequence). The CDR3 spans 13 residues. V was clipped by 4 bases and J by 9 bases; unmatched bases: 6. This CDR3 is CASSTELAATQYF. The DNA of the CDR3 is TGTGCCAGTAGTACCGAACTAGCGGCCACGCAGTATTTT.

Written as DNA, the CDR3 is TGTGCCAGCAGTCGGGCTTTCTTT. It encodes CASSRAFF. V and J are TRBV3-1 (or the pseudogene TRBV3-2) and TRBJ1-1; D remains ambiguous. CDR3 size: 8 residues. Trimming stripped 6 bases from V and 11 bases from J, with 4 bases between. Germline CDR1 reads LGHDT; CDR2 reads YNNKEL (reference sequence).

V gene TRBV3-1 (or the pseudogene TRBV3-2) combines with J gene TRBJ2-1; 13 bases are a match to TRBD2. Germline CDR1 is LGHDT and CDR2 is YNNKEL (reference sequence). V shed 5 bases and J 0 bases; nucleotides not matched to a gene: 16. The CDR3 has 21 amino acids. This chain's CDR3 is CASSDQELLAGGQLSYNEQFF. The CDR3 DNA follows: TGTGCCAGCAGCGACCAAGAATTACTAGCGGGAGGGCAACTCTCCTACAATGAGCAGTTCTTC.

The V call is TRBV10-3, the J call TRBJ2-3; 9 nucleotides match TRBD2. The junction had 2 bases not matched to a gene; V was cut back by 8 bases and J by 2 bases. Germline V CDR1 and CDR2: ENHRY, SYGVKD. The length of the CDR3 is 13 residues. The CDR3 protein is CAIRTSATDTQYF. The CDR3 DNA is TGTGCCATCCGGACTAGCGCCACAGATACGCAGTATTTT.

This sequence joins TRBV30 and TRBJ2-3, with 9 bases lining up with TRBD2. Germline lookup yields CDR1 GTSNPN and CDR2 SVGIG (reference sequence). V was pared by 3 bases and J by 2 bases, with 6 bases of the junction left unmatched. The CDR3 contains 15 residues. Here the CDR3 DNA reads TGTGCCTGGAGCGGGGGACTAGCTTCCACAGATACGCAGTATTTT. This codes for CAWSGGLASTDTQYF.

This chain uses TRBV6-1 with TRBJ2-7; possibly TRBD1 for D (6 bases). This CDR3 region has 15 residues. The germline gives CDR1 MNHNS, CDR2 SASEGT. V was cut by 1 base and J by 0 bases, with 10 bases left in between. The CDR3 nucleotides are TGTGCCAGCAGTGAAGGGCAGGGGAGCTCCTACGAGCAGTACTTC. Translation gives CASSEGQGSSYEQYF.

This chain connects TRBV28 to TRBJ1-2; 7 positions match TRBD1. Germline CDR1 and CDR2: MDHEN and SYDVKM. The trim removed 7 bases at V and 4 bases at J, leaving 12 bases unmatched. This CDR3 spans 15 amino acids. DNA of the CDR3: TGTGCCAGCACCCCAGCCGGGACAGCCTCCTATGGCTACACCTTC. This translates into CASTPAGTASYGYTF.

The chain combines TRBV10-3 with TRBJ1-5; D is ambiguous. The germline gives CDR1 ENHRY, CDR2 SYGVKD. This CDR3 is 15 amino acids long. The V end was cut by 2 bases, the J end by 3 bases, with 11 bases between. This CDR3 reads CAISESGEANQPQHF. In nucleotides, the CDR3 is TGTGCCATCAGTGAGAGCGGAGAAGCCAATCAGCCCCAGCATTTT.

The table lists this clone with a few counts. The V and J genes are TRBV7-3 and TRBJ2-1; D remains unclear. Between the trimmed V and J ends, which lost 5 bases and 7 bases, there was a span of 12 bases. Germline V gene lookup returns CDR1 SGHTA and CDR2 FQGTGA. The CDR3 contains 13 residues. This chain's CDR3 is CASSTQNGNEQFF. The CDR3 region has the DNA TGTGCCAGCAGCACCCAAAACGGGAATGAGCAGTTCTTC.

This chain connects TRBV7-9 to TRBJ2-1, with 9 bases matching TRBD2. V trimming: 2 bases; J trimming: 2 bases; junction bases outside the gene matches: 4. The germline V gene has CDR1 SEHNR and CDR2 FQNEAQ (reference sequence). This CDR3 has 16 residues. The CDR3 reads CASSLLPSGAYNEQFF. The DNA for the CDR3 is TGTGCCAGCAGCTTACTACCTAGCGGGGCCTACAATGAGCAGTTCTTC.

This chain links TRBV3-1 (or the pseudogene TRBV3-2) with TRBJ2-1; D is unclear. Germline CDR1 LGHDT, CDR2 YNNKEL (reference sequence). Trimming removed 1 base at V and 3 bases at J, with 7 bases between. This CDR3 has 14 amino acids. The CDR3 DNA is TGTGCCAGCAGCCAAGGGCGGTTCTACAATGAGCAGTTCTTC. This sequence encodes CASSQGRFYNEQFF.

In DNA form, the CDR3 reads TGTGCCAGCAATTCAGAGGGGGCCTATGGCTACACCTTC. It yields the protein CASNSEGAYGYTF. The chain carries TRBV28 and TRBJ1-2; 7 bases are a match to TRBD1. V dropped 7 bases and J dropped 4; count of bases not matched to a gene: 6. The CDR3 totals 13 residues. CDR1 and CDR2 (germline): MDHEN, SYDVKM.

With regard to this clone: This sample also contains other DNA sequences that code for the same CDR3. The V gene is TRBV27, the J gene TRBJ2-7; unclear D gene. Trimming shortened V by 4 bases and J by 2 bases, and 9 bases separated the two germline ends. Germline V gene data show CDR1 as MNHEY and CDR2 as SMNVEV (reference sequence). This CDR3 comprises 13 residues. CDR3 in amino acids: CASSSVLTYEQYF. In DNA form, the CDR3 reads TGTGCCAGCAGTTCCGTATTAACCTACGAGCAGTACTTC.